These T cell receptor beta chains were read from a single sample in a study of OX40 agonist ivuxolimab in advanced cancers. Some clones are missing from TCRdb's copy, which holds only in-frame ones; the method was immunoSEQ multiplex PCR. The table shows roughly 48,000 clones, with around 82% occurring only once. The sequences come from CD4+ or CD8+ T cells sorted from blood, collected in a trial of the OX40 agonist ivuxolimab. The receptors were gathered from an adult with an advanced solid tumor such as melanoma, head and neck, liver or kidney cancer. The CDR3 runs from the conserved cysteine through the conserved F or W. Fields, in order: V gene, J gene, D gene, clone size, CDR3 DNA, CDR3 protein. A D gene is named only where the DNA matches it firmly. The size entry is marked missing in some rows and otherwise reads once, few, many or a size class.

TRBV4-1,TRBJ2-1,NA,NA,TGCGCCAGCAGCCAAGATCTCACAGCCTACAATGAGCAGTTCTTC,CASSQDLTAYNEQFF
TRBV7-8,TRBJ1-5,NA,NA,TGTGCCAGCAGCCTCCAGCCAGGGGGCAATCAGCCCCAGCATTTT,CASSLQPGGNQPQHF
TRBV27,TRBJ1-1,NA,NA,TGTGCCAGCAGTCGCACCGGGCTCTCGGAAGCTTTCTTT,CASSRTGLSEAFF
TRBV18,TRBJ2-7,NA,once,TGTGCCAGCTCACCACGTCTCTCCTCCTACGAGCAGTACTTC,CASSPRLSSYEQYF
TRBV5-4,TRBJ2-3,TRBD1,NA,TGTGCCAGCACAAGTCGGACAGGGGCCACGGATACGCAGTATTTT,CASTSRTGATDTQYF
TRBV5-8,TRBJ2-2,NA,NA,TGTGCCAGCAGCTTGGCCAAACGGGGGACCGGGGAGCTGTTTTTT,CASSLAKRGTGELFF
TRBV4-2,TRBJ2-1,NA,NA,TGTGCCAGCAGCCAAGATTGGGGACGGAGCTACAATGAGCAGTTCTTC,CASSQDWGRSYNEQFF
TRBV9,TRBJ2-1,TRBD2,NA,TGTGCCAGCAGCGTGACTAGCGGGCTCTACAATGAGCAGTTCTTC,CASSVTSGLYNEQFF
TRBV18,TRBJ2-7,NA,NA,TGTGCCAGCTCACCAGTTAGCGGTTCCATTACTCCCTACGAGCAGTACTTC,CASSPVSGSITPYEQYF
TRBV7-9,TRBJ1-4,NA,NA,TGTGCCAGCAGCTTAGGACAGGCAACTAATGAAAAACTGTTTTTT,CASSLGQATNEKLFF